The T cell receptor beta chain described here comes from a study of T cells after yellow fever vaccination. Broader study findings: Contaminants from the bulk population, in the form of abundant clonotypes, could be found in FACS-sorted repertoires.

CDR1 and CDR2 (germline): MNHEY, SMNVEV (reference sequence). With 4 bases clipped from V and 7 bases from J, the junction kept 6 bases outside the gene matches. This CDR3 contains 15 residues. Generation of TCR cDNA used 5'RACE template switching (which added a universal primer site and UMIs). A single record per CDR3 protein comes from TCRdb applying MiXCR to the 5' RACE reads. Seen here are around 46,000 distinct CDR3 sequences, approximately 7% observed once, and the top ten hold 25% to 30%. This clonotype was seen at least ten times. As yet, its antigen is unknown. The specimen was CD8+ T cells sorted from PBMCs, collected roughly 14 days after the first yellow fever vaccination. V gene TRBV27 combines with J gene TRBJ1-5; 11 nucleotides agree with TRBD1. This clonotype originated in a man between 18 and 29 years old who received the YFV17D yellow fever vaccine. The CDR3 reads CASSSGTGGKQPQHF. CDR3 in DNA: TGTGCCAGCAGTTCCGGGACAGGGGGAAAGCAGCCCCAGCATTTT.